This T cell receptor beta chain was identified during a study of blood T cell repertoires in COVID-19. Study-wide context: Acute-phase and convalescent COVID-19 samples originated in the United States, Italy and Spain. T cells, B-cell-depleted T cells, or PBMCs provided the cDNA or gDNA that served as material.

Original data processing: Nucleated cell counts were estimated from reference gene primer amplification. Generated by immunoSEQ multiplex PCR, the TCRdb table keeps only in-frame clones and is missing some. V and J calls and clone size come straight from that table; D and trimming were deduced from the DNA. The sample lists 70,000 to 90,000 clones, approximately 79% occurring once. V shed 0 bases and J shed 2 bases, with 16 bases lying between them. CDR1 and CDR2 (germline): SGHRS, YFSETQ. There are 17 residues in the CDR3. The chain carries TRBV5-1 and TRBJ2-3; no clear D gene. Source material: peripheral blood. This receptor was identified in a human donor with acute or convalescent COVID-19. The donor label of this sample is uncertain. The CDR3 coding sequence is TGCGCCAGCAGCTTGGCTCAGGCCATACCGCACACAGATACGCAGTATTTT. Translated, it gives CASSLAQAIPHTDTQYF. Full variable domain (remainder filled in from reference TRBV5-1 and TRBJ2-3): KAGVTQTPRYLIKTRGQQVTLSCSPISGHRSVSWYQQTPGQGLQFLFEYFSETQRNKGNFPGRFSGRQFSNSRSEMNVSTLELGDSALYLCASSLAQAIPHTDTQYFGPGTRLTVL.